These T cell receptor beta chains were read from a single sample in a study of blood T cell repertoires in COVID-19. Data came from immunoSEQ multiplex PCR; TCRdb stores just in-frame clones and leaves some out. Of 140,000 to 150,000 clones in the sample, around 81% were seen once. The sequenced sample was peripheral blood. These TCRs come from a human donor in a cohort sampled during active COVID-19. CDR3s include the opening cysteine and the closing phenylalanine or tryptophan. D genes are given only for firm matches. Size is stated for part of the rows, as once, few or many counts, or as a class when the clone is expanded.

d_call clone_size j_call v_call cdr3_length cdr3_nt cdr3_aa
TRBD2 - TRBJ2-7 TRBV28 15 TGTGCCAGCAGTTTGGGACTACTAGGCTCCTACGAGCAGTACTTC CASSLGLLGSYEQYF
TRBD2 once TRBJ2-3 TRBV4-2 15 TGTGCCAGCAGCCGGTGGGGGGGAAGCACAGATACGCAGTATTTT CASSRWGGSTDTQYF
TRBD2 - TRBJ2-5 TRBV7-2 17 TGTGCCAGCAGTACACTCCGGGGCGCGGGAGTGCCCTACCCCCAGTACTTC CASSTLRGAGVPYPQYF
TRBD2 few TRBJ2-5 TRBV7-9 15 TGTGCCAGCAGCGCCCGACTAGCGGGAGAAGAGACCCAGTACTTC CASSARLAGEETQYF
TRBD1 - TRBJ2-7 TRBV7-3 13 TGTGCCAGCAGCTTAACGACAGGGGGCGAGCAGTACTTC CASSLTTGGEQYF
- - TRBJ2-2 TRBV28 12 TGTGCGGGGAGCCTGAACACCGGGGAGCTGTTTTTT CAGSLNTGELFF
TRBD1 - TRBJ2-7 TRBV11-2 14 TGTGCCAGCAGGTTAGGGACAGCCAGCGGCGAGCAGTACTTC CASRLGTASGEQYF
TRBD2 few TRBJ2-3 TRBV5-1 15 TGCGCCAGCAGCTTGGAACTAGCGGGAGCAGATACGCAGTATTTT CASSLELAGADTQYF
TRBD1 - TRBJ2-5 TRBV5-6 14 TGTGCCAGCAGCTTGAGGGGACAGGCGGAGACCCAGTACTTC CASSLRGQAETQYF
TRBD2 - TRBJ2-3 TRBV5-6 18 TGTGCCAGCAGCTTGGGGCTAGCGGGAGGCCCGCTCCCAGATACGCAGTATTTT CASSLGLAGGPLPDTQYF
TRBD2 - TRBJ2-7 TRBV5-1 16 TGCGCCAGCAGCTCGAACGGACTAGCGGGAGAGCATGAGCAGTACTTC CASSSNGLAGEHEQYF
- - TRBJ1-2 TRBV6-5 13 TGTGCCAGCAGTTACCGGACAGCCTGGGGCTACACCTTC CASSYRTAWGYTF
TRBD2 few TRBJ2-5 TRBV5-1 15 TGCGCCAGCAGCTTGTGGCTAGCGGTCCAAGAGACCCAGTACTTC CASSLWLAVQETQYF
TRBD2 - TRBJ2-7 TRBV27 17 TGTGCCAGCAGGAGCGGGGTGGGGAGGCAAATCTCCTACGAGCAGTACTTC CASRSGVGRQISYEQYF
TRBD1 - TRBJ1-6 TRBV28 18 TGTGCCAGCAGTTTACCCCAACAGGGGAGCTCCTATAATTCACCCCTCCACTTT CASSLPQQGSSYNSPLHF
- - TRBJ2-7 TRBV5-4 14 TGTGCCAGCAGCCCCGGACAGGGACTACGCGAGCAGTACTTC CASSPGQGLREQYF
- - TRBJ2-1 TRBV28 16 TGTGCCAGCAGTTTTGTTTTGGGCGGGACTCACAATGAGCAGTTCTTC CASSFVLGGTHNEQFF
- - TRBJ2-7 TRBV29-1 15 TGCAGCGTTGAAGATCGAAAAGGGGGCTCCTACGAGCAGTACTTC CSVEDRKGGSYEQYF
TRBD2 - TRBJ2-1 TRBV29-1 15 TGCAGCGTTGAAGGACTAGCGGGAGCTCTTCAGGAGCAGTTCTTC CSVEGLAGALQEQFF
TRBD2 - TRBJ2-7 TRBV13 11 TGTGCCAGCAGCTATACTAGCGGTCCGTACTTC CASSYTSGPYF
TRBD1 - TRBJ2-1 TRBV2 14 TGTGCCAGCAGTGAAACTCGGACAGGGAATGAGCAGTTCTTC CASSETRTGNEQFF
TRBD1 - TRBJ1-2 TRBV29-1 14 TGCAGCGTCCGCCGGGACAGGCCTTTCTATGGCTACACCTTC CSVRRDRPFYGYTF
TRBD2 - TRBJ2-7 TRBV10-2 15 TGCGCCAGCAGTTCCGGGACTAGCGGGAACTACGAGCAGTACTTC CASSSGTSGNYEQYF
TRBD1 - TRBJ2-2 TRBV24-1 16 TGTGCCACCAGTGATTTTGGGACAGGGAACACCGGGGAGCTGTTTTTT CATSDFGTGNTGELFF
TRBD1 - TRBJ2-5 TRBV4-3 15 TGCGCCAGCAGCCAGTACAGGGGATTCCGGGAGACCCAGTACTTC CASSQYRGFRETQYF
TRBD1 - TRBJ1-5 TRBV9 15 TGTGCCAGCAGCGCGACTGGACAGGGTAAAGGGCCCCAGCATTTT CASSATGQGKGPQHF
TRBD1 - TRBJ1-5 TRBV20-1 16 TGCAGTGCTAGTGGCGGGACAGGGGATTTACATCAGCCCCAGCATTTT CSASGGTGDLHQPQHF
TRBD1 once TRBJ2-6 TRBV19 17 TGTGCCAGTAGTCATGGGACAGGGAGGGTTGGGGCCAACGTCCTGACTTTC CASSHGTGRVGANVLTF
- once TRBJ2-7 TRBV19 13 TGTGCCAGTAGTATAACTGGGGCGCGGGAGCAGTACTTC CASSITGAREQYF
- - TRBJ1-5 TRBV21-1 20 TGTGCCAGCAGCAAAGTAAGGCAAGGACAGGGGGCTTTGGGCAATCAGCCCCAGCATTTT CASSKVRQGQGALGNQPQHF
- - TRBJ2-5 TRBV12-3/TRBV12-4 13 TGTGCCAGCACCACCGGGACTTTTCCGCCCCAGTACTTC CASTTGTFPPQYF
- - TRBJ2-3 TRBV7-7 14 TGTGCCAGCAGCTTAGGAGGGGCGGGGGATACGCAGTATTTT CASSLGGAGDTQYF
- - TRBJ2-2 TRBV15 14 TGTGCCACCAGCAGATGGACAATCAGCGGGGAGCTGTTTTTT CATSRWTISGELFF
- - TRBJ1-6 TRBV28 14 TGTGCCAGCAAGACATTCTCCTATAATTCACCCCTCCACTTT CASKTFSYNSPLHF
- - TRBJ2-7 TRBV3-1/TRBV3-2 15 TGTGCCAGCAGCCACCAAGGCCGTCCAGGGTACGAGCAGTACTTC CASSHQGRPGYEQYF
TRBD1 once TRBJ2-7 TRBV9 15 TGTGCCAGCAGCCCCCGGGACAGGGGGGTCTACGAGCAGTACTTC CASSPRDRGVYEQYF
TRBD2 medium-sized TRBJ2-1 TRBV11-3 14 TGTGCCAGCAGCCCGACGCCGACTAGCTATGAGCAGTTCTTC CASSPTPTSYEQFF
TRBD1 - TRBJ1-5 TRBV28 20 TGTGCCAGCAGTTTAATGGGACAGGGGACTAGGCTCTATAGCAATCAGCCCCAGCATTTT CASSLMGQGTRLYSNQPQHF
TRBD2 - TRBJ2-7 TRBV7-2 14 TGTGCCAGCAGCTTAGTACTAGCGGGCTACGAGCAGTACTTC CASSLVLAGYEQYF
TRBD2 once TRBJ2-3 TRBV7-3 16 TGTGCCAGCAGCACGGGACTAGCGGGAGGGTGGGATACGCAGTATTTT CASSTGLAGGWDTQYF
- - TRBJ1-1 TRBV5-4 15 TGTGCCAGCAGCTCCCGACGAACCGACGACAGTGAAGCTTTCTTT CASSSRRTDDSEAFF
- few TRBJ2-1 TRBV7-2 15 TGTGCCAGCAGCTTGAAACAATATCCCTCCAATGAGCAGTTCTTC CASSLKQYPSNEQFF
- - TRBJ2-7 TRBV11-2 11 TGTGCCAGCAGCCCCTACTACGAGCAGTACTTC CASSPYYEQYF
- - TRBJ2-6 TRBV9 15 TGTGCCAGCAGCGTTTTCGGCTCTGGGGCCAACGTCCTGACTTTC CASSVFGSGANVLTF
TRBD2 - TRBJ2-1 TRBV28 16 TGTGCCAGCACTACCCCAGCGGGAGGGCGTTACAATGAGCAGTTCTTC CASTTPAGGRYNEQFF
- - TRBJ1-2 TRBV12-3/TRBV12-4 13 TGTGCCAGCAGTTTTTCCAGGGGCTATGGCTACACCTTC CASSFSRGYGYTF
TRBD2 - TRBJ2-7 TRBV6-5 14 TGTGCCAGCAGTCGGAGCGGGACCATCTACGAGCAGTACTTC CASSRSGTIYEQYF
- - TRBJ1-1 TRBV7-9 16 TGTGCCAGCAGCTTTTCGGCTGGACTCGAACGAACTGAAGCTTTCTTT CASSFSAGLERTEAFF
TRBD1 once TRBJ1-2 TRBV9 16 TGTGCCAGCAGCGTACGTGGGACAGGGGGCGACTATGGCTACACCTTC CASSVRGTGGDYGYTF
TRBD1 - TRBJ2-7 TRBV7-9 14 TGTGCCAGCAGCTCCACTGGACAGGGGGCCGAGCAGTACTTC CASSSTGQGAEQYF
- few TRBJ1-5 TRBV6-2/TRBV6-3 15 TGTGCCAGCAGTTACCTCAGGGGAGAAAATCAGCCCCAGCATTTT CASSYLRGENQPQHF
- - TRBJ2-7 TRBV18 13 TGTGCCAGCTCACCACCCACTAGTGGCGAGCAGTACTTC CASSPPTSGEQYF
- - TRBJ1-3 TRBV7-8 19 TGTGCCAGCACAGACGTCCCGATCAGCGGGAGACACTCTGGAAACACCATATATTTT CASTDVPISGRHSGNTIYF
TRBD2 - TRBJ2-5 TRBV7-6 15 TGTGCCAGCAGCCGATCTAGCGGGAGATGGGAGACCCAGTACTTC CASSRSSGRWETQYF
- - TRBJ2-3 TRBV21-1 16 TGTGCCAGCAGACCCGGGACTAGCGGGAGGGTAGATACGCAGTATTTT CASRPGTSGRVDTQYF
TRBD2 once TRBJ2-4 TRBV15 15 TGTGCCACCACTAGCGGGAGCGCGGCCAAAAACATTCAGTACTTC CATTSGSAAKNIQYF
TRBD2 - TRBJ2-7 TRBV4-2 22 TGTGCCAGCAGCCAAGATGTAGGGGGACCGGGACTAGCGGGAGGATTCTCCTACGAGCAGTACTTC CASSQDVGGPGLAGGFSYEQYF
TRBD1 - TRBJ2-7 TRBV19 15 TGTGCCAGTAGTGACCGGACAGGGGCCTCCTACGAGCAGTACTTC CASSDRTGASYEQYF
- few TRBJ2-1 TRBV7-3 15 TGTGCCAGCAGCTTAACTCGGAGCTCCTACAATGAGCAGTTCTTC CASSLTRSSYNEQFF